This T cell receptor (beta chain) was profiled in a study of blood T cell repertoires in COVID-19. Study-level background: Spain, Italy and the United States supplied samples that represented acute and convalescent COVID-19.

Only in-frame clones appear in the TCRdb table, and some are missing; sequencing was by immunoSEQ multiplex PCR. The data show hundreds of thousands of clones, approximately 87% seen once. The germline gives CDR1 LGHDT, CDR2 YNNKEL (reference sequence). V lost 3 bases and J 2 bases, leaving 11 bases between the germline ends. The CDR3 extends over 15 amino acids. The material sequenced was PBMCs or T cells enriched from blood (not recorded which). The chain joins TRBV3-1 (or the pseudogene TRBV3-2) to TRBJ1-5, with D uncertain. This TCR was recovered from a woman aged 50 to 60 in a cohort exposed to, infected with or recovered from COVID-19 (not recorded which). The CDR3 protein is CASSQSQVGNQPQHF. In nucleotides, the CDR3 is TGTGCCAGCAGCCAGTCTCAGGTGGGCAATCAGCCCCAGCATTTT.